What follows describes a single TCR beta chain. Data came from immunoSEQ multiplex PCR; TCRdb stores just in-frame clones and leaves some out. The sample consists of more than 200,000 clones, 70% to 90% of them appearing once. The sample originates from a study of blood T cell repertoires in COVID-19. CDR3 length: 18 amino acids. The V gene end was trimmed by 5 bases and the J gene end by 9 bases; junction bases not matched to a gene: 17. Germline CDR1 SGHAT, CDR2 FQNNGV. The chain combines TRBV11-2 with TRBJ2-1; TRBD2 matches 12 bases. This TCR was recovered from a man aged 50 to 60 with COVID-19, enrolled during active disease. Sequencing was done on a sample of peripheral blood. CDR3 sequence reads: CASSIPMTSGSMNREQFF. The CDR3 coding sequence is TGTGCCAGCAGCATCCCCATGACTAGCGGGAGTATGAATCGTGAGCAGTTCTTC.